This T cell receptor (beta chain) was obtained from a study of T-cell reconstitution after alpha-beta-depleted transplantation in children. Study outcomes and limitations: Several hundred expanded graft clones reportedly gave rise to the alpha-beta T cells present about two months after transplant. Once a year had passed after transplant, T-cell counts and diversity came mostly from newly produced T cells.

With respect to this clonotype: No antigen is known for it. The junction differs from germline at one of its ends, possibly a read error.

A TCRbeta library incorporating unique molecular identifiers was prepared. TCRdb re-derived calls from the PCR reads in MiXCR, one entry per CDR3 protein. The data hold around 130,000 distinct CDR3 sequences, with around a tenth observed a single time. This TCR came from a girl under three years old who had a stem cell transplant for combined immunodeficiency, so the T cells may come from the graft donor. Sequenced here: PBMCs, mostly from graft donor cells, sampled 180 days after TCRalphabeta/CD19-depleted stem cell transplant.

The CDR3 nucleotides read TGTGCCAGCAGCTTCGAAGGGGCAATTAGCTCCTATAATTCCCCCCTCCACTTT. Amino acids: CASSFEGAISSYNSPLHF. The chain uses TRBV11-2 and TRBJ1-6; D perhaps matches TRBD1 (5 bases). The CDR3 runs to 18 residues. Per the germline V gene, CDR1 is SGHAT and CDR2 is FQNNGV.